This TCR beta chain was documented in a study of lymphopenia after photon versus proton radiotherapy. Regarding the study as a whole: After lymphocyte nadir, photon-treated repertoires showed oligoclonal expansion, especially CD8+ Temra. Proton therapy kept repertoires fairly stable, unlike photons, which gained effector/memory cells.

Assay used: immunoSEQ multiplex PCR; TCRdb lists only in-frame clones, some missing. Here the sample spans more than 15,000 clones, almost 85% being singletons. To note about this clone: Its antigen is not identified.

Germline V gives CDR1 GTSNPN, CDR2 SVGIG (reference sequence). The CDR3 totals 11 residues. V lost 4 bases, J lost 6 bases, and 7 bases lay in between. The chain has TRBV30 and TRBJ2-1; no firm D call. This sample comprised peripheral blood, obtained from a patient treated with photon-based radiotherapy. The sequence came from a woman in her 50s with pancreatic cancer. The CDR3 sequence is CAWTAFNEQFF. CDR3 nucleotides: TGTGCCTGGACAGCTTTCAATGAGCAGTTCTTC.